This TCR beta chain was profiled in a study of cytomegalovirus exposure and HLA in healthy donors. The V gene's germline CDR1 is LNHDA and CDR2 SQIVND (reference sequence). V lost 3 bases and J lost 4; bases outside the gene matches: 6. CDR3 size: 15 residues. With 60 Vbeta and 13 Jbeta primers, the PCR was carried out. TCRdb keeps only in-frame clones here, not all; method: immunoSEQ multiplex PCR. The table lists about 150,000 clones, around 84% of them singletons. The sample consisted of PBMCs. This chain connects TRBV19 to TRBJ2-5, with 9 bases lining up with TRBD1. The clonotype originates from a woman aged 35 to 49 in good health and CMV-seronegative. CDR3 nucleotide sequence: TGTGCCAGTAGTATCCGGGACAGGGCGCGAGAGACCCAGTACTTC. Its translation is CASSIRDRARETQYF.